Sequencing of this TCR beta chain was carried out in a study of radiation and T cells in renal cell carcinoma. Study-level points and caveats: In blood, top tumor clones expanded by 2 weeks, shrinking by 4.

Sequencing was performed with immunoSEQ multiplex PCR; in TCRdb, only in-frame clones are kept and a portion is missing. The table shows 150,000 to 200,000 clones, with about 85% occurring only once. As to this clone: Its antigen remains unidentified.

V was clipped by 4 bases and J by 4 bases, with 18 bases between them. Germline V lookup: CDR1 SGHTA, CDR2 FQGNSA. This CDR3 contains 16 residues. Time point noted: blood 4 weeks post-SBRT, at nephrectomy. Treatment denoted: 15 Gy SBRT to primary tumor, nephrectomy 4 weeks later. Nephrectomy followed 15 Gy stereotactic body radiation by 4 weeks. Blood was sampled at baseline, 2 weeks and 4 weeks after SBRT. Clear cell pathology was present in this patient's renal cell carcinoma. The starting material was blood, obtained from a patient whose treatment included radiotherapy and nephrectomy. The chain is built from TRBV7-2 and TRBJ2-3; D tentatively fits TRBD1 or TRBD2 (6 bases each). The receptor comes from a woman aged 45-65 years with renal cell carcinoma. DNA for the CDR3: TGTGCCAGCAGCTGGGCAGGAGGGGGGAATGCAGATACGCAGTATTTT. It specifies CASSWAGGGNADTQYF.